The subject of this entry is one T cell receptor beta chain. Its antigen is still unknown. The V end was cut by 0 bases, the J end by 2 bases, with 10 bases between. The germline V gene encodes CDR1 SGHRS and CDR2 YFSETQ. The CDR3 length is 15 residues. The method was immunoSEQ multiplex PCR; TCRdb's version includes in-frame clones alone and lacks a portion of them. The sample records about 140,000 clones, around 92% being singletons. This sample is drawn from a study of T cell responses to AZD1222 COVID-19 vaccine. General study findings and limits: Nearly half of unique spike-specific TCRs reportedly avoided B.1.351 and B.1.1.7 mutated regions. There were mostly white British donors and more females than males, and clonal diversity was possibly underestimated.

The chain carries TRBV5-1 and TRBJ2-3; D possibly corresponds to TRBD2 (5 bases). The specimen was peripheral blood, collected on day 0 of AZD1222 vaccination. This TCR derives from an adult in good health. The DNA for the CDR3 is TGCGCCAGCAGCTTGGGGTCCGGGAACACAGATACGCAGTATTTT. Translated, it gives CASSLGSGNTDTQYF. The whole variable domain, filled in from reference TRBV5-1 and TRBJ2-3, reads KAGVTQTPRYLIKTRGQQVTLSCSPISGHRSVSWYQQTPGQGLQFLFEYFSETQRNKGNFPGRFSGRQFSNSRSEMNVSTLELGDSALYLCASSLGSGNTDTQYFGPGTRLTVL.